The present TCR beta chain was sequenced within a study of shared clonotypes between healthy human individuals. Study details: Per donor, three plates held CD4 naive cells, three held CD4 memory, two held CD8 naive and one held CD8 memory.

CD45RO-negative CD8 cells positively selected for CCR7 made up the naive population, which excluded terminally differentiated effector memory CD45RA+ cells. Remarks on this clone: The sample contains more than one DNA sequence encoding this CDR3.

The CDR3 runs 12 residues. Deletions cut 1 base from V and 3 bases from J, with 3 bases between. The germline CDR1 and CDR2 sequences are SGHNT and YYREEE (reference sequence). Replicate sorted-subset PCRs were loaded with around 210 ng DNA, tens of thousands of T cell genomes. TCRdb keeps only in-frame clones here, not all; method: immunoSEQ multiplex PCR. Here the sample spans about 2 million clones, approximately 94% being singletons. Source material: naive CD8+ T cells sorted from blood. V usage is TRBV5-4 and J usage is TRBJ2-3; no clear D. This sequence originates from a man in his late teens or twenties in good health. This CDR3 reads CASSLRTDTQYF. The CDR3 DNA reads TGTGCCAGCAGCTTGCGGACAGATACGCAGTATTTT.